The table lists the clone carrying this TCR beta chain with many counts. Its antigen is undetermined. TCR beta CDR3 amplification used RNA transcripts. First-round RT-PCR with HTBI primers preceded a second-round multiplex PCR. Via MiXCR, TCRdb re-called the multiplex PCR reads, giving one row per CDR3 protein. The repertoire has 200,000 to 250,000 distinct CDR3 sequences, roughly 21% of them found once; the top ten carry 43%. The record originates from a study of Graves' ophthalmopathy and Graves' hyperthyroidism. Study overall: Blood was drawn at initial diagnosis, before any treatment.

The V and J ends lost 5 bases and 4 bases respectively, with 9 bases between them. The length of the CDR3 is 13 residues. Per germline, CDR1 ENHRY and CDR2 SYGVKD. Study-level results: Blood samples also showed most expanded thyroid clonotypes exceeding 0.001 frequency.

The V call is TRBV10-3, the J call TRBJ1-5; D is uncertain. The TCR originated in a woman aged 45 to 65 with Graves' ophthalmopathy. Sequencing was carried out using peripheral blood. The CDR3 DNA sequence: TGTGCCATCAGTACCGACCCGAATCAGCCCCAGCATTTT. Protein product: CAISTDPNQPQHF.